What follows is one T cell receptor beta chain and its context. The record originates from a study of blood T cell repertoires in COVID-19. The protocol was immunoSEQ multiplex PCR, while the TCRdb copy is restricted to in-frame clones and leaves out a portion. The repertoire holds fewer than 300,000 clones, with 65% to 90% as singletons. The CDR3 extends over 15 amino acids. Trimming took 2 bases from V and 7 from J, leaving 15 bases between them. Looked up from germline, CDR1 is MNHEY and CDR2 is SVGEGT. This clonotype was obtained from a human donor in a cohort sampled during active COVID-19. The sequenced sample consisted of peripheral blood. V gene TRBV6-2 or TRBV6-3 combines with J gene TRBJ2-1; D remains ambiguous. The CDR3 DNA is TGTGCCAGCAGTTACACTGTTCGGGTGATAAATGAGCAGTTCTTC. The encoded protein is CASSYTVRVINEQFF.